This T cell receptor (beta chain) appears in the sequencing data of a study of blood T cell repertoires in COVID-19. On the study more broadly: The United States, Italy and Spain were the sources of the acute and convalescent COVID-19 samples. In each case, the material was cDNA or gDNA derived from T cells, B-cell-depleted T cells, or PBMCs.

In the original workflow: How many nucleated cells were present was estimated from reference gene primer amplification. Method: immunoSEQ multiplex PCR; TCRdb's copy keeps in-frame clones and lacks some. That table gives V, J and clone size, and the DNA gave D and trimming. Here the sample spans roughly 99,000 clones, around 88% being singletons. Recruited during active infection, patients (from Seattle) were subsequently followed longitudinally. The sample holds a few counts of this clone. Germline V gene sequence: CDR1 LGHDT, CDR2 YNNKEL (reference sequence). The V end lost 0 bases, the J end lost 3 bases, and 11 bases lay between the germline ends. The CDR3 totals 15 residues.

Input material: peripheral blood. V usage is TRBV3-1 (or the pseudogene TRBV3-2) and J usage is TRBJ1-2; no clear D. This clonotype originated in a middle-aged man with COVID-19, enrolled during active disease. CDR3 in amino acids: CASSQDQASHYGYTF. CDR3 nucleotides: TGTGCCAGCAGCCAAGACCAGGCGTCTCACTATGGCTACACCTTC.